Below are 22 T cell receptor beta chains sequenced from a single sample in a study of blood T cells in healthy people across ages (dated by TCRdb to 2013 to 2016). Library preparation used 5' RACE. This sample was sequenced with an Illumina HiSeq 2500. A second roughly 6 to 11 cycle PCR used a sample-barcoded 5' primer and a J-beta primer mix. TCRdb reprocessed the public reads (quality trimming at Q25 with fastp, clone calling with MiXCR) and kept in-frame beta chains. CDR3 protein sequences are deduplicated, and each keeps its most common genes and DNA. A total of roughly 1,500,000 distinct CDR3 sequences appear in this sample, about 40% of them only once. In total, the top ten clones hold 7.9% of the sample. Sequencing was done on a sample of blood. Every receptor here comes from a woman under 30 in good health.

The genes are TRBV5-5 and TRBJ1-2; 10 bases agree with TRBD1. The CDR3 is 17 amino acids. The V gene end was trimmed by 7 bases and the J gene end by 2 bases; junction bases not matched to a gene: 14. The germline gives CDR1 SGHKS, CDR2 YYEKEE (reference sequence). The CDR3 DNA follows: TGTGCCAGCCTTACCGGGACAGGGGCCTTTCACAACTATGGCTACACCTTC. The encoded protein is CASLTGTGAFHNYGYTF.

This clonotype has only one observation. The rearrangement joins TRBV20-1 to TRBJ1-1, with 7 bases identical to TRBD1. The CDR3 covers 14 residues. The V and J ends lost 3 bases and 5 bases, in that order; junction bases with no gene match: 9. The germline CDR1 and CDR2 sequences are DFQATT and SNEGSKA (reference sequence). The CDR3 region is CSASKGAEGTEAFF. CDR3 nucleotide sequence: TGCAGTGCTAGCAAGGGGGCGGAAGGTACTGAAGCTTTCTTT.

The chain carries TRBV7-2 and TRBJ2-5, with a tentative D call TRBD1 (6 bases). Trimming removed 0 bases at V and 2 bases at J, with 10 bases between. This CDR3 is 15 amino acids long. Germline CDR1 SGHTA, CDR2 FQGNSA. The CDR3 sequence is CASSLAQGLQETQYF. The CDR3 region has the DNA TGTGCCAGCAGCTTAGCGCAGGGGCTACAAGAGACCCAGTACTTC.

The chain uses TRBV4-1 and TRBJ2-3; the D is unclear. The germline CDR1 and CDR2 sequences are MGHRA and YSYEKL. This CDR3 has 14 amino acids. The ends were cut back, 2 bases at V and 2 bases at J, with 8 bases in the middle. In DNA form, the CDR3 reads TGCGCCAGCAGCCAAATAAGGACCACAGATACGCAGTATTTT. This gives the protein CASSQIRTTDTQYF.

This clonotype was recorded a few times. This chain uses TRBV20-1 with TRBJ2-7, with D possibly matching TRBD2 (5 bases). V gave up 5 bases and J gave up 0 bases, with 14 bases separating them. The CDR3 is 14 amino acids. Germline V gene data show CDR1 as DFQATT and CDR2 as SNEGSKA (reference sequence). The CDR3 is CSAPQRGLSYEQYF. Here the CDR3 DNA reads TGCAGTGCTCCACAGCGCGGACTCTCCTACGAGCAGTACTTC.

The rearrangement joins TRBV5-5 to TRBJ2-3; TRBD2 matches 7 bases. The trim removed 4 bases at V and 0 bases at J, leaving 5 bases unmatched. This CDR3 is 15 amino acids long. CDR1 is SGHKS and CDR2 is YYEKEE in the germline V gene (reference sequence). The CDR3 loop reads CASSPGGGSTDTQYF. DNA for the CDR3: TGTGCCAGCAGCCCTGGGGGGGGTAGCACAGATACGCAGTATTTT. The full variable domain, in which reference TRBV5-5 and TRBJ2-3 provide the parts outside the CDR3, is DAGVTQSPTHLIKTRGQQVTLRCSPISGHKSVSWYQQVLGQGPQFIFQYYEKEERGRGNFPDRFSARQFPNYSSELNVNALLLGDSALYLCASSPGGGSTDTQYFGPGTRLTVL.

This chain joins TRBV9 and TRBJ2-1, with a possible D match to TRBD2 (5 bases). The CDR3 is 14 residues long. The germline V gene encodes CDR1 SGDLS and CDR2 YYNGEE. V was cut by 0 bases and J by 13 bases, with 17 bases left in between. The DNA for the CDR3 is TGTGCCAGCAGCGTAGGTGGGAGTGGTGAGACCCAGTTCTTC. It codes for CASSVGGSGETQFF. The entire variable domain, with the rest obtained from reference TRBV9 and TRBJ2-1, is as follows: DSGVTQTPKHLITATGQRVTLRCSPRSGDLSVYWYQQSLDQGLQFLIQYYNGEERAKGNILERFSAQQFPDLHSELNLSSLELGDSALYFCASSVGGSGETQFFGPGTRLTVL.

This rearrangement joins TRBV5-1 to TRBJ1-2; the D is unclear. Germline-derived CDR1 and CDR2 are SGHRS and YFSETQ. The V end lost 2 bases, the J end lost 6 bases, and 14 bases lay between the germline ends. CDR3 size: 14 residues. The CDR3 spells CASSFWTALDGYTF. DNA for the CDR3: TGCGCCAGCAGCTTTTGGACGGCATTGGATGGCTACACCTTC. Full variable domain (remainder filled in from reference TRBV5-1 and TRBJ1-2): KAGVTQTPRYLIKTRGQQVTLSCSPISGHRSVSWYQQTPGQGLQFLFEYFSETQRNKGNFPGRFSGRQFSNSRSEMNVSTLELGDSALYLCASSFWTALDGYTFGSGTRLTVV.

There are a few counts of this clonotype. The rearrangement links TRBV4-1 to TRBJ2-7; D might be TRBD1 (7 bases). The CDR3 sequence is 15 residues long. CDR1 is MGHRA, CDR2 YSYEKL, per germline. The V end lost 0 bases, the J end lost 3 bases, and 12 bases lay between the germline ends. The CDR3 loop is CASSQDPRGDYEQYF. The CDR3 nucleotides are TGCGCCAGCAGCCAAGATCCCAGGGGGGACTACGAGCAGTACTTC.

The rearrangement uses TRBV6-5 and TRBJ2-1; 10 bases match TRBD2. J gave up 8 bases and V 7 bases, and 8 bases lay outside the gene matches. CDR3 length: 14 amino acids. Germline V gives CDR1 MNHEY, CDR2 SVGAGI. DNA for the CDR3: TGTGCCAGCAAGAGAGCGGGAGGGCTCTATGAGCAGTTCTTC. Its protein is CASKRAGGLYEQFF.

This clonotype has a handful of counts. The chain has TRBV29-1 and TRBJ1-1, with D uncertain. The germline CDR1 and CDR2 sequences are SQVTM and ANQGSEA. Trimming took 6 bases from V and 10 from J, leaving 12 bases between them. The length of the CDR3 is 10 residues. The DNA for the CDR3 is TGCAGCGTGACTTATGGCGCAGCTTTCTTT. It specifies CSVTYGAAFF.

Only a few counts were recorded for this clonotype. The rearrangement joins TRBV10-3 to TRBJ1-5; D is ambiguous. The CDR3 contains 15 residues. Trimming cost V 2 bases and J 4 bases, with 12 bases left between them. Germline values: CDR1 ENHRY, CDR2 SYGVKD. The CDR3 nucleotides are TGTGCCATCAGTGAGAGAAGCACAGCGAATCAGCCCCAGCATTTT. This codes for CAISERSTANQPQHF.

CDR3 DNA: TGTGCCAGCAGCTTTCAGCGGCATGAGCAGTTCTTC. Translated, it gives CASSFQRHEQFF. This chain connects TRBV11-2 to TRBJ2-1, with TRBD2 as a possible D gene (5 bases). This CDR3 has 12 residues. Trimming removed 3 bases at V and 8 bases at J, with 8 bases between. Germline V gene data show CDR1 as SGHAT and CDR2 as FQNNGV.

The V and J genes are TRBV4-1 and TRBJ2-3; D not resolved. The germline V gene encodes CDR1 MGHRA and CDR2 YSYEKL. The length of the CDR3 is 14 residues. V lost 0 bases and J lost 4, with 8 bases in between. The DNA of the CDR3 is TGCGCCAGCAGCCAAGATAGGTGGCCAGATACGCAGTATTTT. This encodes CASSQDRWPDTQYF.

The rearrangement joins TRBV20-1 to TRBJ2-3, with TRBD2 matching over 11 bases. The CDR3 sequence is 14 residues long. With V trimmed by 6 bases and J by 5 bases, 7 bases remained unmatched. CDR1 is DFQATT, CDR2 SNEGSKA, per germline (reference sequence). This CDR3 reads CSAPLAGGIDTQYF. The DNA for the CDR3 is TGCAGTGCCCCTCTAGCGGGAGGTATAGATACGCAGTATTTT.

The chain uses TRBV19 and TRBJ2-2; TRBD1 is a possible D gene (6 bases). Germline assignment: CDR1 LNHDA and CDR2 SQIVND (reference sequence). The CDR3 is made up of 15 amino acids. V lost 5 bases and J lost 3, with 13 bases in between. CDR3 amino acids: CASSPQGRYTGELFF. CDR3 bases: TGTGCCAGTAGTCCCCAGGGGCGATACACCGGGGAGCTGTTTTTT.

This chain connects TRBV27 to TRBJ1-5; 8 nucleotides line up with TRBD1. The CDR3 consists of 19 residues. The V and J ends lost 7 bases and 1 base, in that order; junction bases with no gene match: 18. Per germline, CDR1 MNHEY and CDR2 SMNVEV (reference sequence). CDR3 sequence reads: CASTWGRGPPRSSNQPQHF. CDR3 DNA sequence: TGTGCCAGCACCTGGGGCAGGGGGCCTCCTAGGAGCAGCAATCAGCCCCAGCATTTT.

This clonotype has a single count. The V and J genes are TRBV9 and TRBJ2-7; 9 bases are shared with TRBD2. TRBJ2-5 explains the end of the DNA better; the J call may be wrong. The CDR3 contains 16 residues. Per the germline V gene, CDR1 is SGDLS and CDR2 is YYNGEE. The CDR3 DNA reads TGTGCCAGCAGCGTAGAGGAAGCGGGGGGAGGAGAGACCCAGTACTTC. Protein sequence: CASSVEEAGGGETQYF.

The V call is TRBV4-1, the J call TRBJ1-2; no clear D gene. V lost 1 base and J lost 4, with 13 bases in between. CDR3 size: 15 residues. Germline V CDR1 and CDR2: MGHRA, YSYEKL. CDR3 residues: CASSQGKTTSYGYTF. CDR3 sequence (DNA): TGCGCCAGCAGCCAAGGAAAGACGACTAGCTATGGCTACACCTTC.

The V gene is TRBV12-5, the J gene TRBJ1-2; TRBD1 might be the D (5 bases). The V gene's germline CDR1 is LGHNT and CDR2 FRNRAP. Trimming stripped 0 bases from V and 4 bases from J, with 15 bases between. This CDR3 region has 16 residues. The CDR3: CASGLVLDRGTYGYTF. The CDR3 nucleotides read TGTGCTAGTGGTTTGGTACTGGATAGGGGAACCTATGGCTACACCTTC.

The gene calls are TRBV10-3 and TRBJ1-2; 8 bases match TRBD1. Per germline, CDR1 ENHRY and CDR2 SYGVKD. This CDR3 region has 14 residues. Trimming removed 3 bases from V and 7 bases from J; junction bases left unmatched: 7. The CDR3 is CAISDGTGGSGYTF. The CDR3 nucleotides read TGTGCCATCAGTGACGGGACAGGCGGCTCTGGCTACACCTTC.

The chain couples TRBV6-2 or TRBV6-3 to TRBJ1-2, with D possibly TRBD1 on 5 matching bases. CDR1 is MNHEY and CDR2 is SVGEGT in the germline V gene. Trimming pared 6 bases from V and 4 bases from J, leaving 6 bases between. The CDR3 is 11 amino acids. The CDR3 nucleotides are TGTGCCAGCAGAAGGGGCTATGGCTACACCTTC. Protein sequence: CASRRGYGYTF.